This record looks at one T cell receptor (beta chain) sequence and its context. The source of the sample is a study of T cell changes during pregnancy in multiple sclerosis. In germline, CDR1 is LGHNT, CDR2 FRNRAP. The CDR3 sequence is 14 residues long. The V and J ends lost 8 bases and 3 bases respectively, with 14 bases between them. Here immunoSEQ multiplex PCR was the method, and the copy in TCRdb shows in-frame clones only, minus some. The table records some 64,000 clones, about 90% of them present only once. The genes are TRBV12-5 and TRBJ1-5; weak D call: TRBD1 (5 bases). This sequence originates from a female donor with multiple sclerosis, enrolled in a pregnancy study. Material: peripheral blood, obtained after pregnancy. The CDR3 nucleotides read TGTGCTAGTACCCCGGGACTGATCAATCAGCCCCAGCATTTT. This sequence encodes CASTPGLINQPQHF.